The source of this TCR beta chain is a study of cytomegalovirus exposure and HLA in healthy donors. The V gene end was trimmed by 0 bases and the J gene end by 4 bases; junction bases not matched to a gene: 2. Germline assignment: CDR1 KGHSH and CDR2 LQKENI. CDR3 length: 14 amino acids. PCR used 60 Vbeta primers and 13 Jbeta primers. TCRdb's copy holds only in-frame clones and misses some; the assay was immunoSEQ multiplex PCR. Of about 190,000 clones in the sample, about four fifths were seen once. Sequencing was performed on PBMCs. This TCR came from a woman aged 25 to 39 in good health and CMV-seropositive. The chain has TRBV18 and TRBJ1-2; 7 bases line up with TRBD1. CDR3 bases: TGTGCCAGCTCACCACCGGGACAGTCCTATGGCTACACCTTC. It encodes CASSPPGQSYGYTF. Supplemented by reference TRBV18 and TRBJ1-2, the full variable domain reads NAGVMQNPRHLVRRRGQEARLRCSPMKGHSHVYWYRQLPEEGLKFMVYLQKENIIDESGMPKERFSAEFPKEGPSILRIQQVVRGDSAAYFCASSPPGQSYGYTFGSGTRLTVV.